This is a list of T cell receptor beta chains from one sample in a study of T cell repertoires in cytomegalovirus infection. TCRdb reanalysed the reads using MiXCR and keeps one entry per CDR3 protein. The table records a few hundred thousand distinct CDR3 sequences, around 40% of them present only once. No cognate antigen is known for these TCRs. The specimen comprised cultured PBMCs, sampled from culture after CMV antigen stimulation. These receptors originate from a human donor in good health (CMV status not recorded). Some clones in this sample may be carry-over from other donors' samples. The CDR3 runs from the conserved cysteine through the conserved F or W. The order of the fields is D gene, clone size, J gene, V gene, CDR3 protein, CDR3 DNA. D genes are given only for firm matches. Clone size is not always given. Where it is, it says once, few, many or a class for expanded clones.

- | many | TRBJ2-1 | TRBV7-2 | CASSFTGGGNNEQFF | TGTGCCAGCAGCTTTACCGGCGGCGGAAACAATGAGCAGTTCTTC
TRBD1 | few | TRBJ2-7 | TRBV7-6 | CALGQMPYEQYF | TGTGCTTTGGGACAGATGCCCTACGAGCAGTACTTC
- | - | TRBJ2-1 | TRBV7-6 | CASSSPGLGYNEQFF | TGTGCCAGCAGTTCACCGGGACTGGGCTACAATGAGCAGTTCTTC
- | few | TRBJ2-3 | TRBV7-2 | CASSLVGTPGTDTQYF | TGTGCCAGCAGCTTAGTTGGAACCCCAGGAACAGATACGCAGTATTTT
TRBD2 | - | TRBJ2-5 | TRBV20-1 | CSAEPTSGGRWETQYF | TGCAGTGCTGAACCTACTAGCGGGGGCCGATGGGAGACCCAGTACTTC
- | few | TRBJ2-7 | TRBV11-2 | CASSIYEQYF | TGTGCCAGCAGCATATACGAGCAGTACTTC
- | many | TRBJ2-5 | TRBV7-2 | CASSLGTYQETQYF | TGTGCCAGCAGCTTAGGGACATACCAAGAGACCCAGTACTTC
TRBD2 | - | TRBJ2-7 | TRBV7-2 | CASSLGRLAGAYEQYF | TGTGCCAGCAGCTTAGGTCGGCTAGCGGGGGCCTACGAGCAGTACTTC
TRBD2 | few | TRBJ2-7 | TRBV20-1 | CSAYPSGIYEQYF | TGCAGTGCTTACCCTAGCGGGATCTACGAGCAGTACTTC
TRBD1 | once | TRBJ2-3 | TRBV7-9 | CASSPWSGGDTQYF | TGTGCCAGCAGCCCATGGTCAGGGGGAGATACGCAGTATTTT
TRBD1 | - | TRBJ1-6 | TRBV7-9 | CASSASTGGANSPLHF | TGTGCCAGCAGCGCGTCGACAGGGGGTGCGAATTCACCCCTCCACTTT
TRBD1 | - | TRBJ2-1 | TRBV7-2 | CASITNPGQGIEQFF | TGTGCCAGCATCACCAATCCGGGACAGGGGATTGAGCAGTTCTTC
- | - | TRBJ2-7 | TRBV20-1 | CSAKDVYEQYF | TGCAGTGCGAAGGACGTCTACGAGCAGTACTTC
- | once | TRBJ2-3 | TRBV7-6 | CASSLDLIRQYF | TGTGCCAGCAGCTTAGATCTAATCCGGCAGTATTTT
- | - | TRBJ2-1 | TRBV29-1 | CSAAAGQVDEQFF | TGCAGCGCCGCAGCGGGACAGGTCGATGAGCAGTTCTTC
TRBD2 | - | TRBJ2-1 | TRBV7-2 | CASSRFFTSGTYNEQFF | TGTGCCAGCAGCCGCTTCTTTACTAGCGGGACTTACAATGAGCAGTTCTTC
- | - | TRBJ1-5 | TRBV27 | CASSNRGQSNQPQHF | TGTGCCAGCAGTAACCGAGGACAGAGCAATCAGCCCCAGCATTTT
TRBD1 | - | TRBJ1-2 | TRBV7-2 | CASSLTGSNGYTF | TGTGCCAGCAGCCTGACAGGGAGCAATGGCTACACCTTC
- | - | TRBJ2-4 | TRBV7-8 | CASSIAQDIQYF | TGTGCCAGCAGCATAGCCCAGGACATTCAGTACTTC
- | few | TRBJ2-7 | TRBV7-8 | CASSLIEVYEQYF | TGTGCCAGCAGCTTAATAGAAGTGTACGAGCAGTACTTC
TRBD2 | few | TRBJ2-7 | TRBV7-2 | CASSRGRASGYEQYF | TGTGCCAGCAGCCGCGGGAGGGCCTCGGGCTACGAGCAGTACTTC
- | - | TRBJ2-5 | TRBV5-6 | CASSSVTLGQETQYF | TGTGCCAGCAGCTCGGTGACTCTGGGCCAAGAGACCCAGTACTTC
- | - | TRBJ1-6 | TRBV6-5 | CASTIGGQGYNSPLHF | TGTGCCAGCACCATTGGGGGGCAGGGATATAATTCACCCCTCCACTTT
- | - | TRBJ2-1 | TRBV7-2 | CASIPGRGTYNEQFF | TGTGCCAGCATACCGGGACGGGGGACGTACAATGAGCAGTTCTTC
TRBD1 | few | TRBJ1-3 | TRBV11-2 | CASSFYAGGQAIGNTIYF | TGTGCCAGCAGCTTCTATGCGGGGGGACAGGCGATCGGAAACACCATATATTTT
- | - | TRBJ1-6 | TRBV7-9 | CASGAVNSPLHF | TGTGCCAGCGGGGCTGTTAATTCACCCCTCCACTTT
- | - | TRBJ2-3 | TRBV11-2 | CASSLDRNPRGTDTQYF | TGTGCCAGCAGCTTAGATCGGAACCCAAGAGGCACAGATACGCAGTATTTT
- | - | TRBJ2-2 | TRBV30 | CAWIHQRAGELFF | TGTGCCTGGATTCACCAACGGGCCGGGGAGCTGTTTTTT
- | - | TRBJ1-5 | TRBV19 | CASSIVRASLGPQHF | TGTGCCAGTAGTATAGTAAGAGCAAGCCTAGGGCCCCAGCATTTT